This T cell receptor (beta chain) was sequenced for a study of glioma-infiltrating T cells after dendritic cell vaccination. The V gene's germline CDR1 is MNHEY and CDR2 SVGAGI. V was clipped by 7 bases and J by 2 bases, with 14 bases between them. The CDR3 totals 14 residues. Only in-frame clones appear in the TCRdb table, and some are missing; sequencing was by immunoSEQ multiplex PCR. The sample has approximately 60,000 clones, around nine tenths seen once. Time point defined: after dendritic cell vaccination, including at tumor progression/relapse. The sequence came from a human donor with glioblastoma. Sequenced material: blood, taken after dendritic cell vaccination. V and J are TRBV6-5 and TRBJ1-1; D is unresolved. The CDR3 loop is CASKERPANTEAFF. The CDR3 nucleotides read TGTGCCAGCAAGGAGCGACCAGCTAACACTGAAGCTTTCTTT.